These T cell receptor beta chains were read from a single sample in a study of T cells expressing NK-cell markers. TCRdb re-analyzed the 5' RACE reads; it lists each CDR3 protein once, without DNA. The sample's table shows around 470,000 distinct CDR3 sequences. The sequenced sample consisted of blood T cells: a sorted CD56 or NKG2C T cell subset, CD4+ or CD8+ T cells, or bulk PBMC T cells (not recorded which). These receptors all come from a woman aged 45-65 years in good health. The CDR3 runs from the conserved cysteine through the conserved F or W.

V gene	J gene	CDR3 protein
TRBV20-1	TRBJ2-7	CSASPAGGHEQYF
TRBV27	TRBJ2-7	CASSLSPLGGEQYF
TRBV5-1	TRBJ2-3	CASSPFSGSSTDTQYF
TRBV19	TRBJ2-2	CASSSWSGLAANTGELFF
TRBV20-1	TRBJ1-5	CSASAGVQQPQHF
TRBV10-3	TRBJ2-3	CASLAGYGTDTQYF
TRBV25-1	TRBJ2-5	CASSPLGGTERETQYF
TRBV5-1	TRBJ2-1	CASKQQGVFYEQFF
TRBV20-1	TRBJ2-1	CSARVMGSSYNEQFF
TRBV20-1	TRBJ1-1	CSARAGNGGNTEAFF
TRBV11-2	TRBJ2-3	CASSSTGTPADTQYF
TRBV7-7	TRBJ2-1	CASSFTQFNEQFF
TRBV2	TRBJ1-4	CASTAGPNEKLFF
TRBV10-3	TRBJ2-6	CATQTGGSGANVLTF
TRBV24-1	TRBJ2-3	CATSRDSASDTQYF
TRBV28	TRBJ2-5	CASSLSTGLAGVGETQYF